This T cell receptor beta chain came from a study of vaccination and CD4 T cells after COVID-19. This clonotype was counted only a few times. Antigen: not known. Sequence data for DNA of cultured CD4+ T cells were generated by the Oncomine TCR Beta short-read assay. TCRdb re-derived calls from the PCR reads in MiXCR, one entry per CDR3 protein. Here the sample spans 15,000 to 20,000 distinct CDR3 sequences, roughly three fifths being singletons. Treatment here: approximately 10-day PBMC culture with coronavirus spike peptide pools or control peptides (ViraFEST assay). Sequenced: CD4+ T cells from blood, cultured in vitro. This receptor was taken from a human donor who had recovered from COVID-19.

This CDR3 is CSAGTGSGYGYTF. The CDR3 nucleotides read TGCAGTGCCGGGACAGGGTCGGGCTATGGCTACACCTTC. This chain connects TRBV20-1 to TRBJ1-2; TRBD1 matches 9 bases. The CDR3 has 13 amino acids. Trimming took 6 bases from V and 4 from J; bases not matched to a gene: 6. The germline V gene encodes CDR1 DFQATT and CDR2 SNEGSKA (reference sequence).